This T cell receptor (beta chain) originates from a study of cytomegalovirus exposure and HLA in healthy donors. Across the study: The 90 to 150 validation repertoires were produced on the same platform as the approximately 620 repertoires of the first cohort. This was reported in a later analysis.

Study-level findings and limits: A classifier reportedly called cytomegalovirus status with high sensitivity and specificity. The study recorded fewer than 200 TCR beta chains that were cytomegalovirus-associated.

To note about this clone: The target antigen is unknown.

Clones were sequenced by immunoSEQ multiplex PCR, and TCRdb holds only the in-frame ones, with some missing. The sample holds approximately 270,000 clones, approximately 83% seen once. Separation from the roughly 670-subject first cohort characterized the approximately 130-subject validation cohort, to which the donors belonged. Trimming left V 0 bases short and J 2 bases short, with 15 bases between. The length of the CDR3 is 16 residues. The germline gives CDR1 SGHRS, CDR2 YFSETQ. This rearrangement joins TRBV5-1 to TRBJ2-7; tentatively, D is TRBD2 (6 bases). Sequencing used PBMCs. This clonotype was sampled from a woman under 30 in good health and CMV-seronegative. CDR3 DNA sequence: TGCGCCAGCAGCTTGGGCCGGGTAGCGGCGACCTACGAGCAGTACTTC. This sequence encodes CASSLGRVAATYEQYF.